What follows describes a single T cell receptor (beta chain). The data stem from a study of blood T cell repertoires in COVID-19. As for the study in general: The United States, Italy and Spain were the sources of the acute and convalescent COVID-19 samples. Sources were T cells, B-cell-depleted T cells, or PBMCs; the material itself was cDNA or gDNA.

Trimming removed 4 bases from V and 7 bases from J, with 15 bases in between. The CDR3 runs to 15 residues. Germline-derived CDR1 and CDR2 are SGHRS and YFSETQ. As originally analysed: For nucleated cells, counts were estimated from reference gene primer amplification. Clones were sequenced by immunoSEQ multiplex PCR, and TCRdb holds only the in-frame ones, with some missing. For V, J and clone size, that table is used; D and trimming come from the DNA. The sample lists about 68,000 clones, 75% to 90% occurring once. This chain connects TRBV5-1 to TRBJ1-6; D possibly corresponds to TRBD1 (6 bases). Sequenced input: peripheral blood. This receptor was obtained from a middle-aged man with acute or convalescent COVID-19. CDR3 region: CASSPQDSENSPLHF. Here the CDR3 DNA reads TGCGCCAGCAGCCCTCAGGACAGTGAGAATTCACCCCTCCACTTT. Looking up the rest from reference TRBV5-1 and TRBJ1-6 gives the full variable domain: KAGVTQTPRYLIKTRGQQVTLSCSPISGHRSVSWYQQTPGQGLQFLFEYFSETQRNKGNFPGRFSGRQFSNSRSEMNVSTLELGDSALYLCASSPQDSENSPLHFGNGTRLTVT.